The TCR beta chain described here comes from a study of T cells in Graves' hyperthyroidism and ophthalmopathy. Study-level points and caveats: The model anticipated ophthalmopathy a median about 7 months pre-onset. Blood also contained most expanded thyroid clonotypes above 0.001.

The CDR3 is 16 amino acids. Germline V lookup: CDR1 SGHVS, CDR2 FQNEAQ. Worth noting for this clonotype: Its antigen is undetermined. This sequence may be a read error, since a much larger clone differs from it by one base.

Amplification of TCR beta CDR3 regions was performed using RNA transcripts as template. A set of HTBI primers served as the primers for a first-round RT-PCR of the TCR CDR3. From the multiplex PCR reads, TCRdb called clonotypes with MiXCR, one entry per CDR3 protein. The data show a few hundred thousand distinct CDR3 sequences, 15% to 19% seen once. Diagnosis of hyperthyroidism was new in patients aged 18 to 65, and its duration was under 2 months. Clinical symptoms, serum thyroxine and TRAb, thyroid ultrasound and orbital computed tomography were used for the diagnoses. The receptor was isolated from a woman aged 18 to 35 with Graves' hyperthyroidism that later progressed to Graves' ophthalmopathy. The sample was blood. V gene TRBV7-8 combines with J gene TRBJ2-5; D is possibly TRBD1 (6 bases). CDR3 nucleotide sequence: TGTGCCAGCAGCTTAGGTGGGGGCCAAGTCCAAGAGGCCCAGTACTTC. Its translation is CASSLGGGQVQEAQYF.